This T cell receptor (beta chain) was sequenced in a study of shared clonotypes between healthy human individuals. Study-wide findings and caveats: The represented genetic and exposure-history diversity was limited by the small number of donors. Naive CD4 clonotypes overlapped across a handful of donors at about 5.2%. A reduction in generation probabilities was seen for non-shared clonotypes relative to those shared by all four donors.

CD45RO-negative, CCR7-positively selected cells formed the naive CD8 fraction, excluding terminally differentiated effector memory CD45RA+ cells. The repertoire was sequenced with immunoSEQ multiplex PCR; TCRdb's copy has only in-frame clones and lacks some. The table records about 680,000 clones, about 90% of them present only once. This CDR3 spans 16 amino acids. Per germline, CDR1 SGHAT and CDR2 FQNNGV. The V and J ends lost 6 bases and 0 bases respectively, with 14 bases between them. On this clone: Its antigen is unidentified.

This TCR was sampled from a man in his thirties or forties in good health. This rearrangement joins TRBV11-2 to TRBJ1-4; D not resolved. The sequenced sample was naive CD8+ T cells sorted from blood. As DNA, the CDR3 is TGTGCCAGCAGTTTCGACGGGTTCGCAACTAATGAAAAACTGTTTTTT. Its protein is CASSFDGFATNEKLFF.